One and the same sample provided the 13 T cell receptor beta chains below, sequenced in a study of early stage breast cancer tumors. Repertoires were generated with immunoSEQ multiplex PCR, while TCRdb's copy carries only in-frame clones and drops some. Of about 14,000 clones listed, about four fifths are singletons. The specimen was normal breast tissue next to the tumor. Receptors were obtained from a person between 50 and 60 years old with breast cancer.

This chain joins TRBV7-2 and TRBJ2-7, with a tentative D call TRBD1 (5 bases). The CDR3 length is 14 residues. The germline V and J ends were trimmed by 4 bases and 4 bases, with 14 bases remaining between them. The germline CDR1 and CDR2 sequences are SGHTA and FQGNSA. CDR3 in amino acids: CASSYRQGKYEQYF. For the CDR3, the DNA is TGTGCCAGCAGCTACCGGCAGGGAAAGTACGAGCAGTACTTC.

This clone was detected a few times. The gene calls are TRBV5-6 and TRBJ1-2; 7 nucleotides agree with TRBD1. Trimming removed 7 bases from V and 3 bases from J; junction bases left unmatched: 6. Germline CDR1 SGHDT, CDR2 YYEEEE. The CDR3 extends over 13 amino acids. The CDR3 reads CASLRTGYYGYTF. For the CDR3, the DNA is TGTGCCAGCCTCCGGACAGGCTACTATGGCTACACCTTC.

The chain links TRBV14 to TRBJ2-7; the D is unclear. Germline V gene data show CDR1 as SGHDN and CDR2 as FVKESK. The length of the CDR3 is 16 residues. Trimming removed 0 bases from V and 6 bases from J, with 18 bases in between. CDR3 in amino acids: CASSQDNLITESEQYF. CDR3 in DNA: TGTGCCAGCAGCCAAGATAACCTAATTACTGAAAGCGAGCAGTACTTC.

The chain uses TRBV7-3 and TRBJ2-3; D is perhaps TRBD1 (5 bases). Trimming took 5 bases from V and 2 from J, leaving 8 bases between them. This CDR3 has 13 residues. CDR1 is SGHTA, CDR2 FQGTGA, per germline. The CDR3, as DNA: TGTGCCAGCAGCCTACAGGTCACAGATACGCAGTATTTT. It encodes CASSLQVTDTQYF.

The chain couples TRBV14 to TRBJ2-3; 8 nucleotides line up with TRBD2. Germline V gene lookup returns CDR1 SGHDN and CDR2 FVKESK. The CDR3 runs to 16 residues. The junction had 6 bases not matched to a gene; V was cut back by 1 base and J by 3 bases. CDR3 sequence reads: CASSQAGGPNTDTQYF. The DNA of the CDR3 is TGTGCCAGCAGCCAAGCGGGGGGGCCGAATACAGATACGCAGTATTTT.

The chain joins TRBV2 to TRBJ1-3, with D maybe TRBD1 (6 bases). Germline V lookup: CDR1 SNHLY, CDR2 FYNNEI. The CDR3 has 14 residues. V was cut by 6 bases and J by 0 bases, with 9 bases left in between. The CDR3 is CASRRDISGNTIYF. The CDR3 coding sequence is TGTGCCAGCAGACGGGACATCTCTGGAAACACCATATATTTT.

The chain links TRBV6-4 to TRBJ1-1; 10 nucleotides match TRBD1. The length of the CDR3 is 14 residues. V was pared by 6 bases and J by 6 bases, with 7 bases of the junction left unmatched. Germline lookup yields CDR1 MRHNA and CDR2 SNTAGT. The CDR3 bases are TGTGCCAGCAGACCGACCGGACAGGGGGCTGAAGCTTTCTTT. This codes for CASRPTGQGAEAFF.

The chain combines TRBV7-8 with TRBJ1-3; no clear D gene. The CDR3 totals 10 residues. Trimming took 6 bases from V and 4 from J, leaving 1 base between them. The V gene's germline CDR1 is SGHVS and CDR2 FQNEAQ. The CDR3 region has the DNA TGTGCCAGCAGGGGAAACACCATATATTTT. Its translation: CASRGNTIYF.

The chain recombines TRBV19 with TRBJ2-3, with 10 bases fitting TRBD2. Unmatched junction bases numbered 8, after V lost 3 bases and J lost 5 bases. Germline values: CDR1 LNHDA, CDR2 SQIVND (reference sequence). CDR3 length: 16 amino acids. The CDR3 here is CASSISGGAEEDTQYF. CDR3 in DNA: TGTGCCAGTAGTATCAGCGGGGGGGCCGAGGAAGATACGCAGTATTTT. Together with reference TRBV19 and TRBJ2-3, the CDR3 gives the full variable domain: DGGITQSPKYLFRKEGQNVTLSCEQNLNHDAMYWYRQDPGQGLRLIYYSQIVNDFQKGDIAEGYSVSREKKESFPLTVTSAQKNPTAFYLCASSISGGAEEDTQYFGPGTRLTVL.

V usage is TRBV21-1 and J usage is TRBJ2-3; TRBD1 is the table's D call and was not checked against the DNA. TRBV21-1 is recorded as a pseudogene. The CDR3 is 16 amino acids. CDR3 coding DNA: TGTGCCAGCAGCAAGGGTCAACAGGGTGGAACAGATACGCAGTATTTT. It encodes CASSKGQQGGTDTQYF.

The V and J genes are TRBV4-1 and TRBJ2-3; 8 positions match TRBD1. The CDR3 is 15 residues long. J lost 11 bases, V lost 0 bases, and 10 bases had no gene match. Germline V CDR1 and CDR2: MGHRA, YSYEKL. CDR3 sequence reads: CASSQDRGPGIGQYF. CDR3 coding DNA: TGCGCCAGCAGCCAAGACAGGGGGCCCGGGATTGGGCAGTATTTT.

The CDR3 nucleotides read TGTGCTAGTGGTTTGGTTAGCGGGGCCGTGCGTGAGCAGTTCTTC. Protein product: CASGLVSGAVREQFF. The V gene is TRBV12-5, the J gene TRBJ2-1; 8 nucleotides line up with TRBD2. CDR3 size: 15 residues. J gave up 9 bases and V 0 bases, and 7 bases lay outside the gene matches. In germline, CDR1 is LGHNT, CDR2 FRNRAP.

The chain couples TRBV19 to TRBJ2-2, with 8 bases that match TRBD1. The CDR3 length is 16 residues. Germline V gene sequence: CDR1 LNHDA, CDR2 SQIVND (reference sequence). V dropped 8 bases and J dropped 5; count of bases not matched to a gene: 13. CDR3 nucleotide sequence: TGTGCCAGTTGGGGCGGGCCAGGGGGCTTGACCGGGGAGCTGTTTTTT. This encodes CASWGGPGGLTGELFF.